The present entry profiles one T cell receptor beta chain with its context. The data were produced by immunoSEQ multiplex PCR, yet TCRdb's version contains in-frame clones alone and is incomplete. The table has 65,000 to 75,000 clones, 70% to 80% seen once; the top ten hold less than 20%. V trimming: 4 bases; J trimming: 7 bases; junction bases outside the gene matches: 17. The CDR3 sequence is 17 residues long. CDR1 is SGHRS and CDR2 is YFSETQ in the germline V gene. This sample is part of a study of blood T cell repertoires in COVID-19. Sequencing was performed on peripheral blood. The origin of this receptor is a human donor in a cohort sampled during active COVID-19. The genes are TRBV5-1 and TRBJ2-7; 10 nucleotides match TRBD2. The CDR3 reads CASSLGGTSVFTGEQYF. CDR3 sequence (DNA): TGCGCCAGCAGCCTTGGGGGGACTAGCGTTTTCACGGGGGAGCAGTACTTC.